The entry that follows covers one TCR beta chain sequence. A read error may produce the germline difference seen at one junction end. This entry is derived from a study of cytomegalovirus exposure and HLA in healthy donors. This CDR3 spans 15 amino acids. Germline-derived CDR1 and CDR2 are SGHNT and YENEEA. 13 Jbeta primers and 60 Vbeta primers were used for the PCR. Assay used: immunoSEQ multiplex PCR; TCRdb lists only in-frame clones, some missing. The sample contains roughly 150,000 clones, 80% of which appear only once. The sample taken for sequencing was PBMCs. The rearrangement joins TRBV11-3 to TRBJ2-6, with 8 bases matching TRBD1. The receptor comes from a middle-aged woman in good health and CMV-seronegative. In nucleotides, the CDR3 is TGTGCCAGCAGCCAGGGGGCCTCTGGGGCCAACGGCCTGACTTTC. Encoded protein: CASSQGASGANGLTF.